Following are 14 T cell receptor beta chains from one sample sequenced in a study of CD8 T cells in Susac syndrome. The authors reverse transcribed roughly 0.5 to 1 ug RNA with random hexamers. TCRdb passed the immunoSEQ multiplex PCR reads through MiXCR, listing each CDR3 protein once. Here the sample spans roughly 200,000 distinct CDR3 sequences, approximately 93% being singletons. The sample was CD4+ T cells from PBMCs. Receptor source: a human donor in good health.

This rearrangement joins TRBV16 to TRBJ1-1; possible D gene TRBD1, 6 bases. The CDR3 covers 15 residues. Germline CDR1 reads KGHSY; CDR2 reads FQNENV. With 3 bases removed from V and 4 bases from J, the gap between germline ends came to 15 bases. The CDR3 sequence is CASSHLSQGGTEAFF. The CDR3 bases are TGTGCCAGCAGCCACCTTTCACAGGGTGGCACTGAAGCTTTCTTT.

The chain uses TRBV4-3 and TRBJ2-3; D is possibly TRBD2 (6 bases). V was pared by 1 base and J by 9 bases, with 11 bases between. Germline CDR1 LGHNA, CDR2 YSLEER. The CDR3 contains 13 residues. CDR3 nucleotide sequence: TGCGCCAGCAGCCAAGGCAGGACTACCACGCAGTATTTT. Residues: CASSQGRTTTQYF.

The rearrangement joins TRBV13 to TRBJ2-5; TRBD1 matches 11 bases. The CDR3 has 17 residues. Unmatched junction bases numbered 9, after V lost 3 bases and J lost 3 bases. The germline CDR1 and CDR2 sequences are PRHDT and FYEKMQ (reference sequence). Here the CDR3 DNA reads TGTGCCAGCAGCTTCGCGGTGGGGACAGGGGGGGAAGAGACCCAGTACTTC. Encoded protein: CASSFAVGTGGEETQYF.

The V and J genes are TRBV20-1 and TRBJ2-1, with 8 bases lining up with TRBD1. The CDR3 extends over 15 amino acids. CDR1 is DFQATT, CDR2 SNEGSKA, per germline (reference sequence). V shed 0 bases and J 5 bases; nucleotides not matched to a gene: 6. The CDR3 DNA is TGCAGTGCTAGAGATTCCAGGACAGGGAACAATGAGCAGTTCTTC. Amino acid sequence: CSARDSRTGNNEQFF.

The chain couples TRBV6-1 to TRBJ2-3, with 11 bases that match TRBD2. Germline V gene sequence: CDR1 MNHNS, CDR2 SASEGT. The V and J ends lost 4 bases and 1 base, in that order; junction bases with no gene match: 7. The CDR3 consists of 17 residues. CDR3: CASSALTSGVRTDTQYF. The DNA of the CDR3 is TGTGCCAGCAGTGCCCTGACTAGCGGGGTCCGCACAGATACGCAGTATTTT.

The chain employs TRBV3-1 and TRBJ1-6; maybe TRBD1 (5 bases). Germline V lookup: CDR1 LGHDT, CDR2 YNNKEL (reference sequence). V lost 2 bases to trimming and J lost 7 bases, with 15 bases between them. The CDR3 spans 16 residues. The CDR3 DNA sequence: TGTGCCAGCAGCCAAACTCAGACAGTGAGGAATTCACCCCTCCACTTT. Translating it yields CASSQTQTVRNSPLHF. Using reference TRBV3-1 and TRBJ1-6 for the parts outside the CDR3, the full variable domain is DTAVSQTPKYLVTQMGNDKSIKCEQNLGHDTMYWYKQDSKKFLKIMFSYNNKELIINETVPNRFSPKSPDKAHLNLHINSLELGDSAVYFCASSQTQTVRNSPLHFGNGTRLTVT.

V and J are TRBV29-1 and TRBJ1-2; D is unclear. Germline V CDR1 and CDR2: SQVTM, ANQGSEA. Between the trimmed V and J ends, which lost 4 bases and 3 bases, there was a span of 9 bases. The CDR3 runs 12 residues. In nucleotides, the CDR3 is TGCAGCGTTGCGAGGGAAGACTATGGCTACACCTTC. Translation: CSVAREDYGYTF.

The chain has TRBV5-1 and TRBJ2-7, with no clear D. V lost 0 bases and J lost 6, with 7 bases in between. This CDR3 is 12 amino acids long. Germline-derived CDR1 and CDR2 are SGHRS and YFSETQ. The CDR3 region has the DNA TGCGCCAGCAGCTTGGCCTCTTCCGAGCAGTACTTC. This translates into CASSLASSEQYF.

This clonotype was recorded once. This chain uses TRBV6-5 with TRBJ2-3, with D perhaps TRBD2 (7 bases). Germline lookup yields CDR1 MNHEY and CDR2 SVGAGI. V was cut by 6 bases and J by 6 bases, with 16 bases left in between. The CDR3 totals 14 residues. Here the CDR3 DNA reads TGTGCCAGCAGCCCCGGGGGGCCTCGGGATACGCAGTATTTT. Protein sequence: CASSPGGPRDTQYF.

This rearrangement joins TRBV6-6 to TRBJ2-7, with 8 bases lining up with TRBD2. V was pared by 5 bases and J by 2 bases, with 8 bases of the junction left unmatched. Germline V gene data show CDR1 as MNHNY and CDR2 as SVGAGI (reference sequence). The CDR3 length is 15 residues. For the CDR3, the DNA is TGTGCCAGCAGTCGTCTGGCGGGGGGTACCTACGAGCAGTACTTC. As protein: CASSRLAGGTYEQYF.

The chain employs TRBV14 and TRBJ2-1; possible D gene TRBD2, 6 bases. The germline gives CDR1 SGHDN, CDR2 FVKESK. The CDR3 runs to 16 residues. V was cut by 2 bases and J by 0 bases, with 11 bases left in between. The CDR3 sequence: CASSQRRRASYNEQFF. CDR3 in DNA: TGTGCCAGCAGCCAAAGACGGAGGGCCTCCTACAATGAGCAGTTCTTC.

As to this clonotype: The DNA is left out, because the CDR3 cannot be placed on it with certainty; the CDR3 is given as TCRdb lists it. The V call is TRBV5-1, the J call TRBJ1-2; the table's TRBD1 call for D was not verified on the DNA. CDR1 and CDR2 from the germline V gene are SGHRS and YFSETQ. The CDR3 spans 18 residues, counting both ends. CDR3 region: CASSFIRTGTGSSSGYTF.

The chain has TRBV3-1 and TRBJ1-6, with a possible D match to TRBD1 (5 bases). This CDR3 region has 13 residues. Trimming stripped 5 bases from V and 16 bases from J, with 18 bases between. The V gene's germline CDR1 is LGHDT and CDR2 YNNKEL (reference sequence). The CDR3 bases are TGTGCCAGCAGCTCTATCCCGGGGCTCCATCTCCACTTT. This encodes CASSSIPGLHLHF. Full variable domain (outside the CDR3, taken from reference TRBV3-1 and TRBJ1-6): DTAVSQTPKYLVTQMGNDKSIKCEQNLGHDTMYWYKQDSKKFLKIMFSYNNKELIINETVPNRFSPKSPDKAHLNLHINSLELGDSAVYFCASSSIPGLHLHFGNGTRLTVT.

The chain carries TRBV7-8 and TRBJ1-2; 7 bases map to TRBD1. Per the germline V gene, CDR1 is SGHVS and CDR2 is FQNEAQ. Unmatched junction bases numbered 14, after V lost 5 bases and J lost 8 bases. The length of the CDR3 is 15 residues. In DNA, the CDR3 is TGTGCCAGCAGCCGGATAGGGGGCTCTGGGGTGGGCTACACCTTC. Translating it yields CASSRIGGSGVGYTF.